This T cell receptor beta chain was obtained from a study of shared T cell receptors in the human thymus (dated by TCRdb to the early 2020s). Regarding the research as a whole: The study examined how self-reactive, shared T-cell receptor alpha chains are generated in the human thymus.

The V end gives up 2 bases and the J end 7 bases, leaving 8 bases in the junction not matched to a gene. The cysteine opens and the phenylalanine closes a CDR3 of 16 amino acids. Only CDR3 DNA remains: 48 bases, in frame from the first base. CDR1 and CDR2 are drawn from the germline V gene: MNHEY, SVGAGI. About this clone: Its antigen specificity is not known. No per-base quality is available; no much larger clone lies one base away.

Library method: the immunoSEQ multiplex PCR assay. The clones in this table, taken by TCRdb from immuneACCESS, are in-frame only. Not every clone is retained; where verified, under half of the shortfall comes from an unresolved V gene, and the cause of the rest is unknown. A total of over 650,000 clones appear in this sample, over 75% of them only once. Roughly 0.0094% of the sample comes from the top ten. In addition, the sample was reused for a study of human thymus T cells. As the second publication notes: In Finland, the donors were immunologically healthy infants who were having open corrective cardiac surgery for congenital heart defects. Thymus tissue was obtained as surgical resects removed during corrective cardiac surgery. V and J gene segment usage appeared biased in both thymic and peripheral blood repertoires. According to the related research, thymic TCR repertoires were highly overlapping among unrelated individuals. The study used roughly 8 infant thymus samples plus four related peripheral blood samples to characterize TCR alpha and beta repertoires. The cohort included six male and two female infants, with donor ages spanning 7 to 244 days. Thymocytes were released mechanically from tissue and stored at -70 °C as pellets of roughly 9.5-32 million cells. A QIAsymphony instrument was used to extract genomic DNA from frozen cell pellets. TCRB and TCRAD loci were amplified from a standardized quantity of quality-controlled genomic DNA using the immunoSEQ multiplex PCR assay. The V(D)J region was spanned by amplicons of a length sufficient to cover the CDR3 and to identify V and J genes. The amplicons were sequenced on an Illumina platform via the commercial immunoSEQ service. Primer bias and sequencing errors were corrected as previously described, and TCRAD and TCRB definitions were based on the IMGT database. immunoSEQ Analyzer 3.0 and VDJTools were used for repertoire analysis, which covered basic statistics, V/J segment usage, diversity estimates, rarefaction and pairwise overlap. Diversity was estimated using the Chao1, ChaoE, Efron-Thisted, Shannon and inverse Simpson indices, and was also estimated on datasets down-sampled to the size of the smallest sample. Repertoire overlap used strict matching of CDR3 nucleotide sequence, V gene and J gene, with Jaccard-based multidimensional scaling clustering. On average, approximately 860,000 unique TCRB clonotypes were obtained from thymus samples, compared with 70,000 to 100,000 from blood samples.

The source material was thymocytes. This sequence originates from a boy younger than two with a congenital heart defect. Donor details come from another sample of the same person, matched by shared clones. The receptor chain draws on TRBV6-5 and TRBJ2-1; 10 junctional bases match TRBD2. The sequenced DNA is TGTGCCAGCAGTTACCAAGCGGGAGGGGATGGGAATGAGCAGTTCTTC. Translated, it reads CASSYQAGGDGNEQFF.